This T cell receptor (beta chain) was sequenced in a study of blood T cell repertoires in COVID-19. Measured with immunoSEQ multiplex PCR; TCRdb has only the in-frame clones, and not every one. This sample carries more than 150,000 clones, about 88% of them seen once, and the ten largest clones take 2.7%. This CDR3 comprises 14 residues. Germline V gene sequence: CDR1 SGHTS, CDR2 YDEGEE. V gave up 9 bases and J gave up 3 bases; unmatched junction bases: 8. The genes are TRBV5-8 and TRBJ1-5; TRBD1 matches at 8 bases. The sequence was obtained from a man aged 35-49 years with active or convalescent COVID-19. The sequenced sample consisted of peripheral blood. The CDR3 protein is CATQGAQNNQPQHF. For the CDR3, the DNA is TGTGCCACCCAGGGGGCGCAGAACAATCAGCCCCAGCATTTT.